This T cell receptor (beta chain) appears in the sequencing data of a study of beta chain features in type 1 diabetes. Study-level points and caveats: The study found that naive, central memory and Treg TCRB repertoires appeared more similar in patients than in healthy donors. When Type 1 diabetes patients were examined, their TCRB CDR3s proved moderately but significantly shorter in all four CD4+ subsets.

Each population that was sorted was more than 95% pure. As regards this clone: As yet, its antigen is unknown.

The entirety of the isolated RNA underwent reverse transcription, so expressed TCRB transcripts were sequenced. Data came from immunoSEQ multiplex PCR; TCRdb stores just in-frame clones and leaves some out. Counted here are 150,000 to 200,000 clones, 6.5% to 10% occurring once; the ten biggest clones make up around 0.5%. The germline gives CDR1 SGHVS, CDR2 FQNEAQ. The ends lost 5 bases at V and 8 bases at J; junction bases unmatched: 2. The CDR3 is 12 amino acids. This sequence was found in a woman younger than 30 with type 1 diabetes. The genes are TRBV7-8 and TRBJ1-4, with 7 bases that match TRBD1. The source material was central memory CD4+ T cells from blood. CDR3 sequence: CASSAGQEKLFF. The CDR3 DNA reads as TGTGCCAGCAGCGCGGGACAGGAAAAACTGTTTTTT.